This TCR beta chain was found in a study of T-cell reconstitution after alpha-beta-depleted transplantation in children (dated by TCRdb to 2016 to 2018). Describing the broader study: T-cell immune reconstitution after TCRalphabeta/CD19-depleted allogeneic hematopoietic cell transplantation in children was quantitatively tracked in the study by means of TCR repertoire profiling.

This clonotype was counted only a few times. The specificity of this receptor is unknown. Within one base of it there is no much larger clone, and no base qualities were kept. The CDR3 measures 15 amino acids from cysteine to phenylalanine. The CDR3 DNA has 45 bases and is translated from base 1. CDR1 DFQATT and CDR2 SNEGSKA were looked up in the germline V gene (reference sequence). Trimming removed 6 bases from V and 6 bases from J, leaving 23 bases between the germline ends. Receptor amplification or capture employed PCR. Sequenced on an Illumina HiSeq 2500. TCR libraries were prepared with molecular barcoding, using unique molecular identifiers to normalize TCRbeta repertoire quantification. The raw public reads went through TCRdb reprocessing: fastp at Q25, MiXCR clone calling, in-frame beta chains kept. Identical CDR3 proteins give one entry, which carries the most common genes and DNA. The sample records about 540,000 distinct CDR3 sequences, 18% of which are singletons. The top ten constitute approximately 3% of the sample.

The V and J segments used are TRBV20-1 and TRBJ2-5; matching of 5 bases hints at TRBD2 as the D gene. The receptor's source is a human donor who donated a stem cell graft to a child with acute lymphoblastic leukemia. The sequencing here drew on PBMCs from the stem cell graft donor, taken from the stem cell graft. The CDR3 here reads CSARGLVRVGKTQYF. The DNA reads as follows: TGCAGTGCCCGAGGGTTAGTTCGGGTTGGAAAGACCCAGTACTTC.